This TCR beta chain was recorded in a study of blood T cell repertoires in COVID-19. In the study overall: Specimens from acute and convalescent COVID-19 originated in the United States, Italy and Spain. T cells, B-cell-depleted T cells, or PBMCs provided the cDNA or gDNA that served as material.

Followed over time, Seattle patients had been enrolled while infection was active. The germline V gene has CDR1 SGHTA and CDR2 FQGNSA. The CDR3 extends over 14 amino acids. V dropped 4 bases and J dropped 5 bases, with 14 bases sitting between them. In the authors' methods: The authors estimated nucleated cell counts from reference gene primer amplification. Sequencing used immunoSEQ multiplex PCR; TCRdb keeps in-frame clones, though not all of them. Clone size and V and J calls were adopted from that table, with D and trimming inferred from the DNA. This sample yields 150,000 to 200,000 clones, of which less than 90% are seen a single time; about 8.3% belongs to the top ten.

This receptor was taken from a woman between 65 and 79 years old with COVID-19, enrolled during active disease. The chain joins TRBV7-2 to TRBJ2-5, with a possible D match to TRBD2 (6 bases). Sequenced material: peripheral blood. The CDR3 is CASSYRAGGETQYF. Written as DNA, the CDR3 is TGTGCCAGCAGCTATAGAGCAGGAGGGGAGACCCAGTACTTC.